The rows below give T cell receptor beta chains drawn from one sample of a study of T cells in Graves' hyperthyroidism and ophthalmopathy. One entry per CDR3 protein results from TCRdb running MiXCR on the multiplex PCR reads. Among fewer than 350,000 distinct CDR3 sequences listed, roughly 13% were seen once. Sequencing was carried out using blood. Receptor source: a woman aged 25-40 years with Graves' hyperthyroidism that later progressed to Graves' ophthalmopathy. Both conserved end residues are part of each CDR3. A D gene is named only where the DNA matches it firmly. Clone size is given for some rows only: seen once, a few or many times, or a class if the clone is expanded.

>TRBJ2-1|many|TRBV30|-
TGTGCCTCGACCCTCTACAATGAGCAGTTCTTC
CASTLYNEQFF
>TRBJ1-1|-|TRBV12-3/TRBV12-4|-
TGTGCCGGCAGTTTCGTACAGGAGATTACTGAAGCTTTCTTT
CAGSFVQEITEAFF
>TRBJ2-2|-|TRBV5-4|-
TGTGCCAGCAGCTTGGGTCAGGGAGGTGTTTCCGGGGAGCTGTTTTTT
CASSLGQGGVSGELFF
>TRBJ2-1|many|TRBV29-1|-
TGCAGCGTTGACGTCGCAGGGGCCTACAATGAGCAGTTCTTC
CSVDVAGAYNEQFF
>TRBJ2-7|-|TRBV13|-
TGTGCCAGCAGCATGATGGAAGGCGAGCAGTACTTC
CASSMMEGEQYF
>TRBJ2-2|many|TRBV12-3/TRBV12-4|-
TGTGCCAGCACCGAAGGACCCGGGGAGCTGTTTTTT
CASTEGPGELFF
>TRBJ1-2|many|TRBV20-1|-
TGCAGTGCTCGGGGTGGGGGGCCGGGGACTGGCTACACCTTC
CSARGGGPGTGYTF
>TRBJ1-1|many|TRBV3-1|TRBD1
TGTGCCAGCGGGACAGCCGGAACTGAAGCTTTCTTT
CASGTAGTEAFF
>TRBJ2-3|-|TRBV9|TRBD2
TGTGCCAGCAGCCTCGACCCGGGACTAGAGTTTACAGATACGCAGTATTTT
CASSLDPGLEFTDTQYF
>TRBJ2-7|few|TRBV6-2/TRBV6-3|-
TGTGCCAGCAGTGTCAGGGTTGTCTCCTACGAGCAGTACTTC
CASSVRVVSYEQYF
>TRBJ2-1|few|TRBV9|TRBD2
TGTGCCAGCAGCGTAGGGACTAGCGGGGTCATTTCCTACAATGAGCAGTTCTTC
CASSVGTSGVISYNEQFF
>TRBJ2-7|-|TRBV19|-
TGTGCCAGTAGTATGCTGGGGGCAGCCTCCGAGCAGTACTTC
CASSMLGAASEQYF
>TRBJ2-3|few|TRBV6-1|TRBD2
TGTGCCAGCAGAGCAGCGGGAGTCCCTAATACGCAGTATTTT
CASRAAGVPNTQYF
>TRBJ1-5|many|TRBV7-8|-
TGTGCCAGCAGCTTAGGGGCCGGTCAGCCCCAGCATTTT
CASSLGAGQPQHF
>TRBJ2-3|many|TRBV27|-
TGTGCCAGCAGTTTAACACACTACAGCACAGATACGCAGTATTTT
CASSLTHYSTDTQYF
>TRBJ2-5|few|TRBV7-9|-
TGTGCCAGCAGCTTTGCCCCACAAGAGACCCAGTACTTC
CASSFAPQETQYF
>TRBJ2-1|many|TRBV11-1|-
TGTGCCAGCAGCTTAGTGGGGGGATATGAGCAGTTCTTC
CASSLVGGYEQFF
>TRBJ1-1|many|TRBV30|-
TGTGCCTGGAGTGTACAAGTGAACACTGAAGCTTTCTTT
CAWSVQVNTEAFF
>TRBJ1-6|few|TRBV20-1|TRBD1
TGCAGTGCTAACACAGGGACAGCTAATAATTCACCCCTCCACTTT
CSANTGTANNSPLHF
>TRBJ2-2|many|TRBV18|-
TGTGCCAGCTCGCTGGACTCTGACGGGGAGCTGTTTTTT
CASSLDSDGELFF
>TRBJ2-1|many|TRBV11-2|TRBD2
TGTGCCAGCAGCATTAGCGGGAGGGCTTACAATGAGCAGTTCTTC
CASSISGRAYNEQFF
>TRBJ1-1|many|TRBV7-8|-
TGTGCCAGCAGGGGGGAGGTCACTGAAGCTTTCTTT
CASRGEVTEAFF
>TRBJ2-3|many|TRBV27|-
TGTGCCAGCAGCCAAGCACCCAGGTTCAACACAGATACGCAGTATTTT
CASSQAPRFNTDTQYF
>TRBJ2-1|many|TRBV7-6|-
TGTGCCAGCAGCCTCCCCGACCGGAGTACAGACTTGGTCGAGAGAAACTCCTACAATGAGCAGTTCTTC
CASSLPDRSTDLVERNSYNEQFF
>TRBJ2-2|many|TRBV6-1|-
TGTGCCAGCAACCCGTTAATAGCTACCGGGGAGCTGTTTTTT
CASNPLIATGELFF
>TRBJ2-7|medium-sized|TRBV3-1|TRBD2
TGTGCCAGCAGCCCCCGCGTAGCGGGAGTAGAGTACGAGCAGTACTTC
CASSPRVAGVEYEQYF